Each of the 26 T cell receptor beta chains below was sequenced from the same sample in a study of molecular identifiers for immune sequencing clone quantification. TCRdb reprocessed the PCR reads with MiXCR, giving one entry per CDR3 protein. The sample lists some 100,000 distinct CDR3 sequences; 15% to 20% were seen once. What was sequenced was naive CD8+ T cells from blood, with Jurkat cell RNA spiked in. Indicated subset: FACS-sorted CD8+CD4-CCR7+CD45RA+ naive T cells. Source of these receptors: a human donor in good health. Some libraries in this study had Jurkat cell RNA spiked in.

The rearrangement links TRBV28 to TRBJ2-7, with a possible D match to TRBD1 (6 bases). The ends were cut back, 3 bases at V and 0 bases at J, with 12 bases in the middle. This CDR3 has 15 amino acids. The V gene's germline CDR1 is MDHEN and CDR2 SYDVKM. The CDR3 loop reads CASSFEGQASYEQYF. In DNA form, the CDR3 reads TGTGCCAGCAGTTTTGAGGGACAAGCCTCCTACGAGCAGTACTTC.

The gene calls are TRBV12-3 or TRBV12-4 and TRBJ2-7; D remains ambiguous. Between the trimmed V and J ends, which lost 3 bases and 2 bases, there was a span of 5 bases. The CDR3 runs to 12 residues. As DNA, the CDR3 is TGTGCCAGCAGTTTTGCCCCCTACGAGCAGTACTTC. It codes for CASSFAPYEQYF.

At least ten counts were recorded for this clonotype. The chain joins TRBV7-9 to TRBJ1-1, with D possibly matching TRBD1 (5 bases). CDR3 size: 12 residues. The ends were cut back, 3 bases at V and 6 bases at J, with 8 bases in the middle. Germline lookup yields CDR1 SEHNR and CDR2 FQNEAQ (reference sequence). The CDR3 region has the DNA TGTGCCAGCAGCTTTTTGGGGGCTGAAGCTTTCTTT. Translating gives CASSFLGAEAFF.

Concerning this clonotype: This may arise from a read error, as a much more abundant clone is one base away. The rearrangement links TRBV7-2 to TRBJ1-6; 7 nucleotides agree with TRBD1. Germline V gene sequence: CDR1 SGHTA, CDR2 FQGNSA. This CDR3 comprises 17 residues. In nucleotides, the CDR3 is TGTGCCAGCAGCCCACACCCCACGGGACAGACTAATCCACCCCTCCACTTT. Protein sequence: CASSPHPTGQTNPPLHF. Based on the CDR3 plus reference TRBV7-2 and TRBJ1-6, the full variable domain is GAGVSQSPSNKVTEKGKDVELRCDPISGHTALYWYRQSLGQGLEFLIYFQGNSAPDKSGLPSDRFSAERTGGSVSTLTIQRTQQEDSAVYLCASSPHPTGQTNPPLHFGNGTRLTVT.

Note on this clonotype: This likely comes from a read error, as the CDR3 has no conserved phenylalanine or tryptophan at its end. This chain joins TRBV7-9 and TRBJ1-1; TRBD1 might be the D (6 bases). Trimming removed 8 bases at V and 4 bases at J, with 20 bases between. The CDR3 is 15 residues long. CDR1 is SEHNR, CDR2 FQNEAQ, per germline (reference sequence). The CDR3 coding sequence is TGTGCCAGCGGCTCTCTGACGGGGGGCGTCACTGAAGCTTTCCTT. As protein: CASGSLTGGVTEAFL.

In its sample, this clonotype was seen many times. This chain links TRBV19 with TRBJ2-1; no definite D call. This CDR3 is 11 amino acids long. CDR1 and CDR2 (germline): LNHDA, SQIVND (reference sequence). V dropped 2 bases and J dropped 7 bases, with 3 bases sitting between them. The CDR3 is CASSITNEQFF. The CDR3 region has the DNA TGTGCCAGTAGTATAACGAATGAGCAGTTCTTC.

This clonotype was picked up many times. This chain links TRBV19 with TRBJ2-3, with 8 bases that match TRBD2. In germline, CDR1 is LNHDA, CDR2 SQIVND (reference sequence). The J segment lost 4 bases and the V segment lost 3 bases, leaving 9 bases of the junction unmatched. The CDR3 loop spans 16 amino acids. The CDR3 spells CASSIGTRALADTQYF. DNA for the CDR3: TGTGCCAGTAGTATCGGGACTAGGGCTTTGGCAGATACGCAGTATTTT. The whole variable domain, filled in from reference TRBV19 and TRBJ2-3, reads DGGITQSPKYLFRKEGQNVTLSCEQNLNHDAMYWYRQDPGQGLRLIYYSQIVNDFQKGDIAEGYSVSREKKESFPLTVTSAQKNPTAFYLCASSIGTRALADTQYFGPGTRLTVL.

This clonotype showed up just a few times. The chain uses TRBV5-4 and TRBJ2-2; D is possibly TRBD1 (6 bases). The CDR3 has 15 amino acids. Trimming pared 0 bases from V and 5 bases from J, leaving 11 bases between. Germline V gene sequence: CDR1 SGHNT, CDR2 YYREEE (reference sequence). CDR3 sequence reads: CASSLDRDNTGELFF. Here the CDR3 DNA reads TGTGCCAGCAGCTTGGACCGGGACAATACCGGGGAGCTGTTTTTT.

Worth noting for this clonotype: This could be a read error, since a much larger clone is one nucleotide away. A read error is likely, as this CDR3 ends without the conserved phenylalanine or tryptophan. The genes are TRBV2 and TRBJ2-7; D is perhaps TRBD2 (6 bases). Per germline, CDR1 SNHLY and CDR2 FYNNEI. CDR3 size: 15 residues. V dropped 8 bases and J dropped 1 base, with 18 bases sitting between them. CDR3 loop: CASRGTDQPSYEQYS. CDR3 bases: TGTGCCAGCCGCGGGACTGACCAACCATCCTACGAGCAGTACTCC.

This clonotype was counted many times. J is TRBJ2-7 and V is TRBV28; tentatively, D is TRBD2 (5 bases). This CDR3 comprises 15 residues. The ends were cut back, 6 bases at V and 0 bases at J, with 15 bases in the middle. Germline V gene lookup returns CDR1 MDHEN and CDR2 SYDVKM. CDR3 sequence: CASSSPNSVSYEQYF. The CDR3 DNA is TGTGCCAGCAGCTCTCCTAATAGCGTCTCCTACGAGCAGTACTTC.

This clonotype ranks as medium-sized. The chain carries TRBV29-1 and TRBJ2-3; TRBD2 matches 8 bases. V was pared by 5 bases and J by 2 bases, with 6 bases of the junction left unmatched. This CDR3 contains 14 residues. The germline V gene encodes CDR1 SQVTM and CDR2 ANQGSEA. The CDR3 DNA follows: TGCAGCGTTACCGGACTAGCCTACACAGATACGCAGTATTTT. Translated: CSVTGLAYTDTQYF.

This clonotype was counted ten times or more. The rearrangement uses TRBV7-9 and TRBJ2-1; D is unresolved. V was clipped by 5 bases and J by 0 bases, with 14 bases between them. This CDR3 spans 16 amino acids. CDR1 and CDR2 from the germline V gene are SEHNR and FQNEAQ (reference sequence). As DNA, the CDR3 is TGTGCCAGCAGCCCGATCCCAGGAAGCTCCTACAATGAGCAGTTCTTC. Its protein is CASSPIPGSSYNEQFF.

This clonotype occurred many times. The genes are TRBV6-2 or TRBV6-3 and TRBJ1-1, with a possible D match to TRBD1 (6 bases). Germline loops: CDR1 MNHEY, CDR2 SVGEGT. The V end lost 0 bases, the J end lost 5 bases, and 10 bases lay between the germline ends. This CDR3 region has 14 residues. The CDR3 protein is CASSYSIQGTEAFF. The CDR3 coding sequence is TGTGCCAGCAGTTACTCCATCCAGGGGACTGAAGCTTTCTTT.

The chain carries TRBV5-6 and TRBJ1-5; TRBD1 might be the D (5 bases). V was pared by 2 bases and J by 7 bases, with 13 bases between. Germline CDR1 is SGHDT and CDR2 is YYEEEE. The CDR3 sequence is 14 residues long. CDR3 amino acids: CASSFSGGGQPQHF. The CDR3 region has the DNA TGTGCCAGCAGCTTTTCGGGGGGAGGACAGCCCCAGCATTTT.

This clonotype showed up many times. The chain recombines TRBV6-2 or TRBV6-3 with TRBJ1-1, with D tentatively TRBD1 (5 bases). The CDR3 length is 17 residues. The V gene's germline CDR1 is MNHEY and CDR2 SVGEGT. The V end lost 4 bases, the J end lost 1 base, and 19 bases lay between the germline ends. DNA for the CDR3: TGTGCCAGCAGTTCCCCTTGGAGGGGTTGGCCGAACACTGAAGCTTTCTTT. Its translation: CASSSPWRGWPNTEAFF.

This clonotype was recorded many times. The gene calls are TRBV20-1 and TRBJ2-3, with 9 bases that match TRBD1. The CDR3 is made up of 15 amino acids. J lost 1 base, V lost 5 bases, and 7 bases had no gene match. Germline V gives CDR1 DFQATT, CDR2 SNEGSKA (reference sequence). The CDR3 loop is CSASGTGSGTDTQYF. CDR3 in DNA: TGCAGTGCTTCCGGGACAGGGAGCGGCACAGATACGCAGTATTTT.

Points on this clonotype: One end of the junction varies from germline; a read error may be responsible. The chain couples TRBV2 to TRBJ1-5; 7 nucleotides align to TRBD1. CDR1 SNHLY and CDR2 FYNNEI come from the germline V gene. This CDR3 is built from 13 residues. CDR3 sequence reads: CASREGGGQPQHF. CDR3 nucleotide sequence: TGTGCCAGCAGAGAAGGGGGCGGACAGCCCCAGCATTTT.

In its sample, this clonotype was seen many times. J is TRBJ1-5 and V is TRBV6-1; D is uncertain. This CDR3 has 14 residues. CDR1 is MNHNS, CDR2 SASEGT, per germline. V dropped 2 bases and J dropped 7 bases, with 12 bases sitting between them. The CDR3 DNA reads as TGTGCCAGCAGTGAAAAGGGCAGCTGGCAGCCCCAGCATTTT. This gives the protein CASSEKGSWQPQHF.

The rearrangement uses TRBV5-1 and TRBJ1-1, with 11 bases lining up with TRBD1. The CDR3 extends over 15 amino acids. Trimming removed 4 bases from V and 4 bases from J; junction bases left unmatched: 6. Per the germline V gene, CDR1 is SGHRS and CDR2 is YFSETQ. The CDR3 DNA reads as TGCGCCAGCAGCAAGGGACAGGGGGAGGGCACTGAAGCTTTCTTT. Encoded protein: CASSKGQGEGTEAFF.

Many counts were recorded for this clonotype. The chain uses TRBV28 and TRBJ1-1; D unclear. Germline V lookup: CDR1 MDHEN, CDR2 SYDVKM. The germline V and J ends were trimmed by 8 bases and 1 base, with 11 bases remaining between them. This CDR3 contains 13 residues. The DNA for the CDR3 is TGTGCCAGCTGGGGATGGACGAACACTGAAGCTTTCTTT. It yields the protein CASWGWTNTEAFF.

At least ten counts were recorded for this clonotype. The chain is built from TRBV11-2 and TRBJ2-3; 9 bases are shared with TRBD2. Germline CDR1 SGHAT, CDR2 FQNNGV. The J segment lost 0 bases and the V segment lost 5 bases, leaving 6 bases of the junction unmatched. CDR3 length equals 16 residues. The CDR3, as DNA: TGTGCCAGCAGCCCCTCGGGACTAGCCAGCACAGATACGCAGTATTTT. It translates to CASSPSGLASTDTQYF.

This clonotype was picked up many times. This chain uses TRBV7-9 with TRBJ1-5, with D possibly TRBD1 on 6 matching bases. Germline V CDR1 and CDR2: SEHNR, FQNEAQ (reference sequence). The CDR3 runs to 14 residues. Trimming removed 5 bases at V and 4 bases at J, with 12 bases between. In DNA form, the CDR3 reads TGTGCCAGCAGCCCGACAGGCCCGAATCAGCCCCAGCATTTT. Translation gives CASSPTGPNQPQHF.

At least ten counts were recorded for this clonotype. The V call is TRBV7-9, the J call TRBJ1-1, with D hard to call. V lost 2 bases and J lost 0, with 7 bases in between. Germline CDR1 is SEHNR and CDR2 is FQNEAQ (reference sequence). This CDR3 is 14 amino acids long. The CDR3 DNA follows: TGTGCCAGCAGCTTATGGACGGTGAACACTGAAGCTTTCTTT. This gives the protein CASSLWTVNTEAFF. Together with reference TRBV7-9 and TRBJ1-1, the CDR3 gives the full variable domain: DTGVSQNPRHKITKRGQNVTFRCDPISEHNRLYWYRQTLGQGPEFLTYFQNEAQLEKSRLLSDRFSAERPKGSFSTLEIQRTEQGDSAMYLCASSLWTVNTEAFFGQGTRLTVV.

This clonotype has ten or more counts. The chain employs TRBV4-3 and TRBJ2-3; 7 bases align to TRBD2. J gave up 0 bases and V 0 bases, and 9 bases lay outside the gene matches. Looked up from germline, CDR1 is LGHNA and CDR2 is YSLEER. This CDR3 is built from 18 residues. CDR3: CASSQESRGEFSTDTQYF. In nucleotides, the CDR3 is TGCGCCAGCAGCCAAGAAAGCCGGGGGGAGTTTAGCACAGATACGCAGTATTTT.

This clonotype was seen ten or more times. For the CDR3, the DNA is TGTGCCAGCAGCTTGGAGTATTGGGGCGGCAGCACAGATACGCAGTATTTT. As protein: CASSLEYWGGSTDTQYF. The chain couples TRBV5-6 to TRBJ2-3; D might be TRBD1 (5 bases). Germline values: CDR1 SGHDT, CDR2 YYEEEE. This CDR3 has 17 residues. V dropped 0 bases and J dropped 0 bases, with 14 bases sitting between them.

At least ten counts were recorded for this clonotype. CDR3 sequence reads: CASSSDGGGTDTQYF. CDR3 nucleotide sequence: TGTGCCAGCAGTTCAGACGGCGGAGGCACAGATACGCAGTATTTT. The rearrangement links TRBV12-3 or TRBV12-4 to TRBJ2-3; no definite D call. CDR3 size: 15 residues. Trimming took off 4 bases at V and 1 base at J, with 12 bases between the two ends.